This entry lists 15 T cell receptor beta chains sequenced from one sample in a study of blood T cell repertoires in COVID-19. Repertoires were generated with immunoSEQ multiplex PCR, while TCRdb's copy carries only in-frame clones and drops some. The sample comprises roughly 440,000 clones, about nine tenths of which are singletons, and roughly an eighth rests with the top ten. Input material: peripheral blood. Receptors were obtained from a woman aged 50 to 60 with COVID-19, enrolled during active disease.

The rearrangement uses TRBV6-5 and TRBJ1-2; D unclear. Germline V lookup: CDR1 MNHEY, CDR2 SVGAGI. The CDR3 totals 12 residues. V lost 6 bases to trimming and J lost 4 bases, with 9 bases between them. The CDR3: CASRRRPYGYTF. The CDR3 coding sequence is TGTGCCAGCAGGAGGCGGCCCTATGGCTACACCTTC.

This chain joins TRBV7-8 and TRBJ2-1; 11 bases map to TRBD2. Losses at the gene ends were 2 bases for V and 8 bases for J; bases not matched to a gene: 11. The CDR3 covers 17 residues. Germline-derived CDR1 and CDR2 are SGHVS and FQNEAQ. In DNA form, the CDR3 reads TGTGCCAGCAGCTTAATTAGCGGGGGGGCCCGACGGGATGAGCAGTTCTTC. It specifies CASSLISGGARRDEQFF.

The chain joins TRBV19 to TRBJ1-5; tentative D call: TRBD1 (5 bases). Per germline, CDR1 LNHDA and CDR2 SQIVND (reference sequence). This CDR3 has 13 residues. V was pared by 7 bases and J by 4 bases, with 11 bases between. The CDR3 coding sequence is TGTGCCAGTAAGGTGGGGGGGAATCAGCCCCAGCATTTT. It codes for CASKVGGNQPQHF.

The chain combines TRBV30 with TRBJ1-6; 9 bases map to TRBD1. V lost 5 bases and J lost 10; bases outside the gene matches: 3. The CDR3 sequence is 12 residues long. The germline V gene encodes CDR1 GTSNPN and CDR2 SVGIG (reference sequence). CDR3 in amino acids: CAWGDRDSPLHF. DNA for the CDR3: TGTGCCTGGGGGGACAGGGACTCACCCCTCCACTTT.

V gene TRBV30 combines with J gene TRBJ1-1; D unresolved. V lost 2 bases, J lost 10 bases, and 26 bases lay in between. Per the germline V gene, CDR1 is GTSNPN and CDR2 is SVGIG (reference sequence). CDR3 length: 16 residues. CDR3 loop: CAWSTIHGSRINGAFF. DNA for the CDR3: TGTGCCTGGAGTACTATTCACGGTTCTCGAATTAATGGAGCTTTCTTT.

The chain joins TRBV6-5 to TRBJ1-1; 7 bases line up with TRBD1. Trimming removed 6 bases from V and 3 bases from J; junction bases left unmatched: 7. The germline CDR1 and CDR2 sequences are MNHEY and SVGAGI. The CDR3 has 14 amino acids. The CDR3, as DNA: TGTGCCAGCAGACGCACCGACAGGGACACTGAAGCTTTCTTT. Amino acids: CASRRTDRDTEAFF.

The rearrangement links TRBV5-6 to TRBJ1-1, with D tentatively TRBD1 (5 bases). CDR3 size: 11 residues. V was trimmed by 3 bases and J by 7 bases, leaving 7 bases between them. CDR1 and CDR2 (germline): SGHDT, YYEEEE. The CDR3 reads CASSWGVEAFF. DNA of the CDR3: TGTGCCAGCAGCTGGGGCGTTGAAGCTTTCTTT.

The CDR3 region has the DNA TGTGCCAGCAGATCGACAGGGGTAGGTCAGCCCCAGCATTTT. Translating it yields CASRSTGVGQPQHF. J is TRBJ1-5 and V is TRBV6-5; 8 bases are shared with TRBD1. V gave up 6 bases and J gave up 6 bases; unmatched junction bases: 7. CDR3 length: 14 amino acids. CDR1 is MNHEY, CDR2 SVGAGI, per germline.

The chain is built from TRBV2 and TRBJ2-5; 10 bases are a match to TRBD2. Germline V lookup: CDR1 SNHLY, CDR2 FYNNEI. The ends lost 7 bases at V and 2 bases at J; junction bases unmatched: 7. This CDR3 region has 15 residues. This CDR3 is CASTRRTSGQETQYF. The DNA of the CDR3 is TGTGCCAGCACCCGAAGGACTAGCGGACAAGAGACCCAGTACTTC.

The genes are TRBV18 and TRBJ1-1; 9 bases align to TRBD1. Germline V lookup: CDR1 KGHSH, CDR2 LQKENI. The V gene end was trimmed by 5 bases and the J gene end by 7 bases; junction bases not matched to a gene: 5. This CDR3 is built from 13 residues. The CDR3 reads CASSSQGAGEAFF. In DNA, the CDR3 is TGTGCCAGCTCATCACAGGGGGCCGGTGAAGCTTTCTTT.

V usage is TRBV6-2 or TRBV6-3 and J usage is TRBJ2-7; the D gene is possibly TRBD2 (5 bases). There are 20 residues in the CDR3. In germline, CDR1 is MNHEY, CDR2 SVGEGT. V was pared by 0 bases and J by 1 base, with 25 bases between. The CDR3 spells CASSYSYKGPSPSLSYEQYF. CDR3 in DNA: TGTGCCAGCAGTTACTCGTACAAAGGGCCTAGCCCTTCCCTATCCTACGAGCAGTACTTC.

This chain connects TRBV2 to TRBJ1-2; the D gene is possibly TRBD1 (6 bases). The germline V gene has CDR1 SNHLY and CDR2 FYNNEI. The CDR3 extends over 14 amino acids. With 1 base removed from V and 4 bases from J, the gap between germline ends came to 10 bases. Here the CDR3 DNA reads TGTGCCAGCAGTGAAGGGGGACAAGTCTATGGCTACACCTTC. It specifies CASSEGGQVYGYTF. The full variable domain, its missing parts supplied by reference TRBV2 and TRBJ1-2, is EPEVTQTPSHQVTQMGQEVILRCVPISNHLYFYWYRQILGQKVEFLVSFYNNEISEKSEIFDDQFSVERPDGSNFTLKIRSTKLEDSAMYFCASSEGGQVYGYTFGSGTRLTVV.

The rearrangement joins TRBV9 to TRBJ2-1; TRBD1 might be the D (5 bases). The CDR3 is made up of 16 amino acids. Germline V gives CDR1 SGDLS, CDR2 YYNGEE. V lost 3 bases and J lost 4, with 17 bases in between. The CDR3, as DNA: TGTGCCAGCAGCGCAAAGTTTAGACAGCGTTACAATGAGCAGTTCTTC. It encodes CASSAKFRQRYNEQFF. The whole variable domain, filled in from reference TRBV9 and TRBJ2-1, reads DSGVTQTPKHLITATGQRVTLRCSPRSGDLSVYWYQQSLDQGLQFLIQYYNGEERAKGNILERFSAQQFPDLHSELNLSSLELGDSALYFCASSAKFRQRYNEQFFGPGTRLTVL.

The chain links TRBV11-2 to TRBJ1-1, with a weak D call TRBD1 (5 bases). V dropped 5 bases and J dropped 5 bases, with 18 bases sitting between them. Germline lookup yields CDR1 SGHAT and CDR2 FQNNGV. This CDR3 contains 15 residues. CDR3 region: CASSPIQQGGTEAFF. The CDR3 DNA reads TGTGCCAGCAGCCCTATCCAGCAGGGAGGAACTGAAGCTTTCTTT.

The chain has TRBV12-3 or TRBV12-4 and TRBJ1-1, with no clear D. V lost 6 bases, J lost 6 bases, and 14 bases lay in between. The CDR3 totals 13 residues. The CDR3 sequence: CASRRPGGAEAFF. Here the CDR3 DNA reads TGTGCCAGCAGACGACCCGGAGGCGCTGAAGCTTTCTTT.